A selection of T cell receptor beta chains follows, all from one sample in a study of T cell responses to AZD1222 COVID-19 vaccine. Repertoires were generated with immunoSEQ multiplex PCR, while TCRdb's copy carries only in-frame clones and drops some. Among 150,000 to 200,000 clones listed, about nine tenths were seen once. The specimen comprised peripheral blood, sampled 28 days after the second AZD1222 dose. Receptors were obtained from an adult who received the AZD1222 COVID-19 vaccine. CDR3s include the opening cysteine and the closing phenylalanine or tryptophan. D genes are given only for firm matches. Size is omitted from some rows. Given values are once, few, many or a class for expanded clones.

>NA|NA|TRBJ2-7|TRBV6-5
CASSLTGYEQYF
TGTGCCAGCAGTCTTACCGGTTACGAGCAGTACTTC
>TRBD2|NA|TRBJ2-4|TRBV5-4
CASSSRTPGGENIQYF
TGTGCCAGCAGCTCGAGGACACCCGGGGGGGAAAACATTCAGTACTTC
>NA|NA|TRBJ2-5|TRBV5-6
CASSFPRASQETQYF
TGTGCCAGCAGCTTCCCTCGGGCTAGCCAAGAGACCCAGTACTTC
>NA|NA|TRBJ2-2|TRBV3-1/TRBV3-2
CASSLGVLNTGELFF
TGTGCCAGCAGCCTCGGAGTTTTGAACACCGGGGAGCTGTTTTTT
>TRBD2|few|TRBJ2-5|TRBV19
CASSILADTQETQYF
TGTGCCAGTAGTATCCTAGCGGACACACAAGAGACCCAGTACTTC
>TRBD1|once|TRBJ2-3|TRBV6-6
CASSPLRDREDTQYF
TGTGCCAGCAGTCCTCTGCGGGACAGGGAGGATACGCAGTATTTT
>NA|NA|TRBJ1-2|TRBV6-1
CASSDRGVVNYGYTF
TGTGCCAGCAGTGACAGGGGAGTTGTCAACTATGGCTACACCTTC
>NA|NA|TRBJ1-1|TRBV5-1
CASSLRPANTEAFF
TGCGCCAGCAGCTTACGACCAGCAAACACTGAAGCTTTCTTT
>TRBD1|NA|TRBJ2-7|TRBV7-7
CASSLRTGDHEQYF
TGTGCCAGCAGCTTAAGGACAGGGGACCACGAGCAGTACTTC
>TRBD2|NA|TRBJ2-7|TRBV28
CASSFLTFRLAGGQRTYEQYF
TGTGCCAGCAGTTTCTTGACCTTCAGACTAGCGGGAGGCCAAAGAACTTACGAGCAGTACTTC
>NA|NA|TRBJ2-1|TRBV5-1
CASSLAGRVADEQFF
TGCGCCAGCAGCTTGGCGGGCAGGGTTGCCGATGAGCAGTTCTTC
>NA|few|TRBJ1-4|TRBV2
CASNGPVEKLFF
TGTGCCAGCAATGGACCGGTTGAAAAACTGTTTTTT
>TRBD2|NA|TRBJ2-1|TRBV5-1
CASSLEVTSVPSEQFF
TGCGCCAGCAGCTTGGAGGTGACTAGCGTCCCCTCGGAGCAGTTCTTC
>NA|NA|TRBJ1-5|TRBV6-5
CASVPALRHQPQHF
TGTGCCAGCGTTCCAGCCCTACGCCATCAGCCCCAGCATTTT
>TRBD2|NA|TRBJ2-1|TRBV5-1
CASSSFLAGGNEQFF
TGCGCCAGCAGCTCCTTCCTAGCGGGAGGAAATGAGCAGTTCTTC
>NA|NA|TRBJ1-5|TRBV6-5
CASSRQASGQPQHF
TGTGCCAGCAGTCGACAGGCGTCCGGTCAGCCCCAGCATTTT
>TRBD1|NA|TRBJ1-2|TRBV11-1
CASSRGQGFYGYTF
TGTGCCAGCAGCCGAGGACAGGGGTTCTATGGCTACACCTTC
>NA|NA|TRBJ1-2|TRBV7-8
CASSFSPQANGYTF
TGTGCCAGCAGCTTCAGCCCCCAGGCGAATGGCTACACCTTC
>TRBD1|NA|TRBJ1-3|TRBV3-1/TRBV3-2
CASSPGTAGNTIYF
TGTGCCAGCAGCCCTGGGACAGCTGGAAACACCATATATTTT
>NA|once|TRBJ1-6|TRBV7-2
CASSLGYRDSPLHF
TGTGCCAGCAGCTTAGGCTACAGGGACTCACCCCTCCACTTT
>TRBD1|NA|TRBJ2-7|TRBV30
CAWSIGQGSVEQYF
TGTGCCTGGAGTATTGGACAGGGTAGTGTCGAGCAGTACTTC
>TRBD1|NA|TRBJ1-2|TRBV7-2
CASSSSPRQGINYGYTF
TGTGCCAGCAGCTCTAGCCCCAGACAGGGGATCAACTATGGCTACACCTTC
>TRBD1|NA|TRBJ1-2|TRBV7-2
CASSLGGQGSGGYTF
TGTGCCAGCAGCTTAGGGGGACAGGGGAGTGGTGGCTACACCTTC
>TRBD2|NA|TRBJ2-1|TRBV19
CASIPAGGLDEQFF
TGTGCCAGTATCCCAGCGGGGGGGCTCGATGAGCAGTTCTTC
>TRBD1|few|TRBJ2-7|TRBV4-1
CASSQELSTGGRYEQYF
TGCGCCAGCAGCCAAGAGTTATCGACAGGGGGAAGGTACGAGCAGTACTTC
>NA|once|TRBJ2-2|TRBV6-2/TRBV6-3
CASSYSPHRASPLSGELFF
TGTGCCAGCAGTTACTCCCCTCACAGGGCATCGCCCCTCTCCGGGGAGCTGTTTTTT
>NA|few|TRBJ1-3|TRBV5-1
CASSLAGTGGGNTIYF
TGCGCCAGCAGCTTGGCCGGCACCGGGGGAGGAAACACCATATATTTT
>TRBD2|NA|TRBJ2-7|TRBV4-1
CASSQELAGGSPEQYF
TGCGCCAGCAGCCAGGAACTAGCGGGAGGGTCCCCCGAGCAGTACTTC
>NA|NA|TRBJ1-2|TRBV5-1
CASSLGGAGSGYTF
TGCGCCAGCAGCTTGGGAGGGGCGGGGTCCGGCTACACCTTC
>NA|NA|TRBJ2-2|TRBV5-4
CASSSEKGHRELFF
TGTGCCAGCAGCTCTGAAAAGGGACACCGGGAGCTGTTTTTT
>NA|NA|TRBJ1-2|TRBV2
CASSEGRDGYTF
TGTGCCAGCAGTGAGGGTAGGGACGGCTACACCTTC
>NA|NA|TRBJ1-2|TRBV6-6
CASTLSGDYGYTF
TGTGCCAGCACCCTTTCCGGGGACTATGGCTACACCTTC
>NA|once|TRBJ2-3|TRBV19
CASSSQGSGTDTQYF
TGTGCCAGTAGTTCACAGGGATCCGGCACAGATACGCAGTATTTT
>TRBD1|once|TRBJ1-2|TRBV6-5
CASSYSTTGLGYGYTF
TGTGCCAGCAGTTACTCGACGACAGGGTTAGGGTATGGCTACACCTTC
>TRBD2|NA|TRBJ2-1|TRBV29-1
CSVASSGGYNEQFF
TGCAGCGTTGCGTCCAGCGGGGGTTACAATGAGCAGTTCTTC
>NA|once|TRBJ1-5|TRBV10-3
CAISDPQGNQPQHF
TGTGCCATCAGTGACCCCCAGGGGAATCAGCCCCAGCATTTT
>TRBD2|once|TRBJ2-7|TRBV2
CASSGSRLAGGPEQYF
TGTGCCAGCAGTGGATCGAGACTAGCGGGGGGTCCCGAGCAGTACTTC
>TRBD1|NA|TRBJ1-3|TRBV2
CASFGTGAGNTIYF
TGTGCCAGTTTCGGAACAGGGGCCGGAAACACCATATATTTT
>NA|NA|TRBJ2-3|TRBV10-1
CASSASRGTQYF
TGCGCCAGCAGCGCCTCCAGGGGTACGCAGTATTTT
>TRBD2|NA|TRBJ2-5|TRBV7-9
CASSSLEREGETQYF
TGTGCCAGCAGCTCCCTAGAGCGGGAGGGCGAGACCCAGTACTTC
>NA|NA|TRBJ1-3|TRBV21-1
CASSIISGNTIYF
TGTGCCAGCAGCATTATCTCTGGAAACACCATATATTTT
>NA|NA|TRBJ1-3|TRBV6-5
CASSLSGALGNTIYF
TGTGCCAGCAGCCTTTCCGGGGCCCTTGGAAACACCATATATTTT
>TRBD1|NA|TRBJ1-4|TRBV4-2
CASSQGGSGEQGKPFF
TGTGCCAGCAGCCAAGGTGGATCGGGGGAACAGGGGAAGCCGTTTTTT
>NA|NA|TRBJ2-1|TRBV10-2
CASSVQRINNEQFF
TGCGCCAGCAGTGTTCAGCGAATTAACAATGAGCAGTTCTTC
>TRBD2|NA|TRBJ2-1|TRBV10-1
CASSYPPGLANNEQFF
TGCGCCAGCAGTTATCCACCCGGACTAGCGAACAATGAGCAGTTCTTC